A selection of T cell receptor beta chains follows, all from one sample in a study of cytomegalovirus exposure and HLA in healthy donors. Assay: immunoSEQ multiplex PCR; the TCRdb copy retains only in-frame clones and omits some. The data show 95,000 to 150,000 clones, around 81% seen once. The sequencing input was PBMCs. These receptors all stem from a woman in her thirties or forties in good health and CMV-seronegative. CDR3s include the opening cysteine and the closing phenylalanine or tryptophan.

J: TRBJ2-1; V: TRBV5-1; CDR3: CASSLEVGLMYNEQFF
J: TRBJ2-1; V: TRBV5-1; CDR3: CASSLSGSSYNEQFF
J: TRBJ2-7; V: TRBV6-5; CDR3: CASTRGASGSYEQYF
J: TRBJ2-7; V: TRBV28; CDR3: CASSLRTRGAYEQYF
J: TRBJ2-2; V: TRBV4-2; CDR3: CASSQFDRNTGELFF
J: TRBJ2-7; V: TRBV19; CDR3: CASKLQGIGGYEQYF
J: TRBJ2-2; V: TRBV14; CDR3: CASSHRGGSGELFF
J: TRBJ2-1; V: TRBV6-5; CDR3: CASSHLRGNNEQFF
J: TRBJ2-2; V: TRBV2; CDR3: CASRGTSGTGELFF
J: TRBJ2-7; V: TRBV30; CDR3: CAWCGPSYEQYF
J: TRBJ2-1; V: TRBV30; CDR3: CAWGGHGQFF
J: TRBJ2-1; V: TRBV6-1; CDR3: CASRLAGGGNEQFF
J: TRBJ1-2; V: TRBV6-1; CDR3: CASRAGGGYGYTF
J: TRBJ1-2; V: TRBV10-2; CDR3: CASSDPPGAKPDLYGYTF
J: TRBJ2-7; V: TRBV4-3; CDR3: CASSHGTSGYEQYF
J: TRBJ2-5; V: TRBV15; CDR3: CATSSALAGVGQETQYF
J: TRBJ2-7; V: TRBV7-9; CDR3: CSSSLSGGNPGEQYF
J: TRBJ2-1; V: TRBV18; CDR3: CASSPPERSYNEQFF
J: TRBJ1-1; V: TRBV30; CDR3: CAWRTESEAFF
J: TRBJ2-7; V: TRBV28; CDR3: CASSLEAGRDYEQYF
J: TRBJ2-7; V: TRBV29-1; CDR3: CSAGDNHYEQYF
J: TRBJ1-3; V: TRBV9; CDR3: CASSVTGAGNTIYF
J: TRBJ1-2; V: TRBV7-9; CDR3: CAGTSRQGEVNYGYTF
J: TRBJ1-6; V: TRBV6-1; CDR3: CASSERGIVAPLHF